This paragraph reports one TCR beta chain. No antigen is known for it. No much larger clone exists at a distance of one base, and base qualities are not known. The data originate from a study of T cell changes during pregnancy in multiple sclerosis (dated 2019 in TCRdb). With respect to the entire study: Changes in the T cell repertoire over the course of pregnancy were examined in this study in women with multiple sclerosis.

Library construction relied on the immunoSEQ multiplex PCR assay. TCRdb holds this immuneACCESS table with in-frame rearrangements only. Some clones are missing; in checked studies, unresolved V genes explain under half, and the rest has no known cause. For this sample there are 90,000 to 120,000 clones; around 92% appear just once. Clones ranked in the top ten supply roughly 0.78% of the sample. Sequences MGHDK (CDR1) and SYGVNS (CDR2) are obtained from the germline V gene. The CDR3 runs 16 amino acids, cysteine and phenylalanine included. The retained sequence is limited to the CDR3, 48 bases, with the frame set at the first base. Unmatched junction bases come to 9, with V trimmed by 4 bases and J by 3 bases.

The V and J genes are TRBV25-1 and TRBJ1-2, with 9 bases aligning to TRBD1. The source of this sequence is a female donor in good health, enrolled as a control in a pregnancy study. The sample in question was peripheral blood, obtained in the third trimester of pregnancy. This receptor carries the CDR3 CASSGIGQGRHYGYTF. The DNA sequence follows: TGTGCCAGCAGTGGGATAGGACAGGGGAGACACTATGGCTACACCTTC.